This T cell receptor (beta chain) was retrieved from a study of T cell responses to AZD1222 COVID-19 vaccine. This table comes from immunoSEQ multiplex PCR, and its TCRdb copy is limited to in-frame clones, with some not included. This sample carries just over 150,000 clones, 90% of them seen once, and the ten largest clones take less than 2%. Study results and caveats: Spike-specific TCR breadth and depth rose after two AZD1222 doses. In all cases, repertoires were sampled only after the peak T cell response. Regions 160-218 and 743-854 held dominance among vaccine-associated CD4 TCRs, which spanned spike.

For this clone: The antigen remains undetermined.

V lost 4 bases and J lost 2; bases outside the gene matches: 5. This CDR3 comprises 15 residues. The rearrangement joins TRBV5-3 to TRBJ1-5, with 8 bases lining up with TRBD1. TRBV5-3 is placed among ORFs of uncertain function. The sample in question was peripheral blood, obtained on day 0 of AZD1222 vaccination. The origin of this receptor is an adult in good health. CDR3: CARSPLDRGNQPQHF. The DNA for the CDR3 is TGTGCCAGAAGCCCTCTGGACAGGGGCAATCAGCCCCAGCATTTT.